This T cell receptor (beta chain) was sequenced in a study of PD-1 blockade in mismatch repair-deficient tumors. About the research overall: All were previously treated, progressing patients with some twelve mismatch repair-deficient cancer types. Overall study results and limits: Tumor-resident clones, often undetectable pretreatment in blood, expanded then contracted after pembrolizumab.

The table came from immunoSEQ multiplex PCR; TCRdb's copy has only in-frame clones and leaves some out. The sample shows some 85,000 clones, around 80% of them seen only once. Germline lookup yields CDR1 SEHNR and CDR2 FQNEAQ (reference sequence). The V gene lost 4 bases and the J gene lost 5 bases, with 14 bases spanning the gap. CDR3 size: 14 residues. In this sample, this clone is medium-sized. Antigen: not known. TCRs were sequenced from a few patients responding to pembrolizumab. The chain employs TRBV7-9 and TRBJ1-2; D perhaps matches TRBD1 (6 bases). The specimen was peripheral blood, collected 44 weeks after starting pembrolizumab. This TCR derives from an adult with mismatch repair-deficient cancer. Written as DNA, the CDR3 is TGTGCCAGCAGCTCCTTTAGACAGGAATATGGCTACACCTTC. Translated: CASSSFRQEYGYTF.